This T cell receptor (beta chain) is from a study of blood T cell repertoires in COVID-19. CDR3 length: 16 amino acids. Looked up from germline, CDR1 is SNHLY and CDR2 is FYNNEI. Trimming took 3 bases from V and 4 from J; bases not matched to a gene: 11. TCRdb's table, derived via immunoSEQ multiplex PCR, lists solely in-frame clones and lacks some. The repertoire holds 50,000 to 80,000 clones, with just over 85% as singletons. The chain joins TRBV2 to TRBJ2-5; TRBD1 aligns across 7 bases. The receptor's source is a man over 45 with active COVID-19. Sequences were obtained from peripheral blood. The CDR3 sequence: CASSDPYRGWGETQYF. The CDR3 coding sequence is TGTGCCAGCAGTGATCCTTACAGGGGATGGGGAGAGACCCAGTACTTC.